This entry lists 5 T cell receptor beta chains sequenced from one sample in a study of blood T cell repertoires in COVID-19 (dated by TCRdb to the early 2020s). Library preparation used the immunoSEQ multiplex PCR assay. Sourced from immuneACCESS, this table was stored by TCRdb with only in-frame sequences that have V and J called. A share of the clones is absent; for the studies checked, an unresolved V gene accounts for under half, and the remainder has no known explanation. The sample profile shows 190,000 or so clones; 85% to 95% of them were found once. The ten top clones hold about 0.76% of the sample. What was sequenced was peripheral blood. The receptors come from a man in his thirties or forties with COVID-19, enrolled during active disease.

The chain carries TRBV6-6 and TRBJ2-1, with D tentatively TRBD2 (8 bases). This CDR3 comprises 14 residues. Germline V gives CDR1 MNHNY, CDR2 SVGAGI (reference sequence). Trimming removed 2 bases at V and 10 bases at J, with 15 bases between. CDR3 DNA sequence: TGTGCCAGCAGTTACGCGGCGGGGGGACAGGAGCAGTTCTTC. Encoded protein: CASSYAAGGQEQFF.

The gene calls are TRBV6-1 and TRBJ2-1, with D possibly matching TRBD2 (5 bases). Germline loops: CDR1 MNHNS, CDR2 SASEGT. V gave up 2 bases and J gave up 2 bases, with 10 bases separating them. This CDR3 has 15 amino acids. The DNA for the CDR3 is TGTGCCAGCAGTGAAAGGAAGCGGACCTACAATGAGCAGTTCTTC. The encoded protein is CASSERKRTYNEQFF.

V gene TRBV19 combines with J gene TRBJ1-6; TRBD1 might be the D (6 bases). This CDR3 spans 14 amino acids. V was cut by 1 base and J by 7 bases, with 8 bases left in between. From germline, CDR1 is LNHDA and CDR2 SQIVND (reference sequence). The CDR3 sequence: CASSIGTENSPLHF. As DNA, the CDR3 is TGTGCCAGTAGTATAGGGACAGAGAATTCACCCCTCCACTTT.

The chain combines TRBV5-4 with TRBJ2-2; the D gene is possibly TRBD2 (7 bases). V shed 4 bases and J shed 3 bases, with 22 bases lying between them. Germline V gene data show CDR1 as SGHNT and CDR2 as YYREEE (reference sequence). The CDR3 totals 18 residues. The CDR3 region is CASSPSPGGLEDTGELFF. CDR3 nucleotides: TGTGCCAGCAGCCCGTCGCCGGGGGGCCTTGAGGACACCGGGGAGCTGTTTTTT.

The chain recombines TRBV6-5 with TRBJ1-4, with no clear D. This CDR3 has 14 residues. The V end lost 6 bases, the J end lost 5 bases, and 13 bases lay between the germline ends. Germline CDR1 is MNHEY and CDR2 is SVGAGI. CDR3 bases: TGTGCCAGCAGCTCCGGAGAGCCAAATGAAAAACTGTTTTTT. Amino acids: CASSSGEPNEKLFF.